This TCR beta chain was recovered during a study of T-cell reconstitution after alpha-beta-depleted transplantation in children. Whole-study results and caveats: Expanded graft clones, several hundred of them, were reportedly the source of alpha-beta T cells about two months after transplant.

As for this clonotype: Its target is unknown.

Germline assignment: CDR1 SGHRS and CDR2 YFSETQ. V lost 3 bases to trimming and J lost 4 bases, with 10 bases between them. The CDR3 has 14 amino acids. During its preparation, the TCRbeta library received unique molecular identifiers. One entry per CDR3 protein results from TCRdb running MiXCR on the PCR reads. Here the sample spans around 500,000 distinct CDR3 sequences, about 21% being singletons. The specimen was PBMCs, mostly from graft donor cells, collected 360 days after TCRalphabeta/CD19-depleted stem cell transplant. The chain combines TRBV5-1 with TRBJ2-2, with no clear D. The sequence came from a boy less than two years old who had a stem cell transplant for acute myeloid leukemia, so the T cells may come from the graft donor. CDR3 in amino acids: CASSSTKGTGELFF. In nucleotides, the CDR3 is TGCGCCAGCAGCTCAACAAAAGGCACCGGGGAGCTGTTTTTT.